The clone carrying this TCR beta chain showed up just a few times. The antigen remains undetermined. This sample was taken from a study of regulatory T cells in long-lasting Graves disease. Points from the study as a whole: In persistent patients, shared public clonotypes (around 2,500) outnumbered those in new patients (about 1,000). Lower TCR diversity was seen in persistent Graves' patients than in newly diagnosed ones. Accuracy might have suffered from few samples.

In building TCR beta libraries, iRepertoire HTBI primers were used together with Arm-PCR of CDR3 regions. TCRdb re-derived calls from the multiplex PCR reads in MiXCR, one entry per CDR3 protein. The table includes a few hundred thousand distinct CDR3 sequences, 23% detected once. The time point is: persistent/refractory GD, antithyroid drugs over 5 years with positive TRAb. There was RNA extracted from PBMCs, and the TCR library was made from it. Criteria from the American Thyroid Association guidelines were applied to diagnose Graves' disease. The receptor comes from a female donor with Graves disease. Sequencing used peripheral blood mononuclear cells (PBMCs), obtained when the disease was refractory, from a patient treated with antithyroid drugs.

For the CDR3, the DNA is TGTGCCAGCAGTGAGACAGGGGTGGAGCCCCAGCATTTT. Protein sequence: CASSETGVEPQHF. This sequence joins TRBV12-3 or TRBV12-4 and TRBJ1-5, with TRBD1 identical over 8 bases. The CDR3 runs 13 residues. The V gene end was trimmed by 5 bases and the J gene end by 8 bases; junction bases not matched to a gene: 5.